The clone carrying this T cell receptor beta chain has a count of ten or more. The V end was cut by 4 bases, the J end by 0 bases, with 10 bases between. The CDR3 spans 13 residues. Germline loops: CDR1 SQVTM, CDR2 ANQGSEA. One entry per CDR3 protein results from TCRdb running MiXCR on the RT-PCR reads. The sample lists fewer than 800,000 distinct CDR3 sequences; 11% to 15% were seen once. The source of this sequence is a female donor in good health, serving as a healthy control. The genes are TRBV29-1 and TRBJ2-7, with unresolved D. The sequencing input was memory CD4+ T cells from blood. The chain's CDR3 is CSVVYGFSYEQYF. The CDR3 region has the DNA TGCAGCGTTGTCTACGGGTTCTCCTACGAGCAGTACTTC.